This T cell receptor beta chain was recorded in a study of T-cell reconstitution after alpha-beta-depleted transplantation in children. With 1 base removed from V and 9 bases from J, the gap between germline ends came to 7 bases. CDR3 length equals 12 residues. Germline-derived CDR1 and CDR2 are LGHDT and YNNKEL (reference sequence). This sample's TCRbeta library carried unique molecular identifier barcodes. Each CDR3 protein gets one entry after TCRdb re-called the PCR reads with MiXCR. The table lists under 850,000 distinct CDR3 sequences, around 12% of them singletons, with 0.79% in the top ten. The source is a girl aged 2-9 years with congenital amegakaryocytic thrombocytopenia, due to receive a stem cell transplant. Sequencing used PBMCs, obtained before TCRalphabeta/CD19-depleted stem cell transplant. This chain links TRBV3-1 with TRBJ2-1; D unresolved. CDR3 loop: CASSQAVGEQFF. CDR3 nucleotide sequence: TGTGCCAGCAGCCAAGCGGTGGGTGAGCAGTTCTTC.